The present entry profiles one T cell receptor (beta chain) with its context. The entry originates in a study of T cell changes during pregnancy in multiple sclerosis. Generated by immunoSEQ multiplex PCR, the TCRdb table keeps only in-frame clones and is missing some. The table has approximately 90,000 clones, around 90% seen once. Germline trimming cut 8 bases from V and 6 bases from J; bases unmatched to any gene: 4. The CDR3 has 13 residues. Germline values: CDR1 MNHNS, CDR2 SASEGT. The source was peripheral blood, collected before pregnancy. This TCR came from a female donor with multiple sclerosis, enrolled in a pregnancy study. V and J are TRBV6-1 and TRBJ1-4; the match to TRBD1 covers 9 bases. CDR3: CASSGQGDEKLFF. In nucleotides, the CDR3 is TGTGCCAGCTCGGGACAGGGAGATGAAAAACTGTTTTTT.